This T cell receptor beta chain was identified in a study of OX40 agonist ivuxolimab in advanced cancers. Study summary: From about 20 to 79 years was the age range, with a mean of approximately 63 years, and 65% to 90% were male. Points from the study as a whole: In general, CD8+ T cells held more expanded clones than CD4+ did, on average. Also showing low normalized T-cell clonal expansion were some of the nonresponders.

Trimming took off 6 bases at V and 1 base at J, with 12 bases between the two ends. The CDR3 covers 14 residues. Germline CDR1 LNHDA, CDR2 SQIVND (reference sequence). TCRdb's copy holds only in-frame clones and misses some; the assay was immunoSEQ multiplex PCR. The data contain about 67,000 clones, 80% to 90% of them seen just once; the ten biggest clones take up under 2.5%. This clone was picked up one time. Antigen specificity is unknown. This receptor was identified in an adult with an advanced solid tumor such as melanoma, head and neck, liver or kidney cancer. The starting material was CD4+ or CD8+ T cells sorted from blood, obtained in a trial of the OX40 agonist ivuxolimab. The chain combines TRBV19 with TRBJ1-2; possibly TRBD1 for D (6 bases). CDR3 residues: CASSIQGGNYGYTF. The CDR3 region has the DNA TGTGCCAGTAGCATACAGGGAGGTAACTATGGCTACACCTTC.